This TCR beta chain came from a study of T cell repertoires in cytomegalovirus infection. TCRdb re-called the reads through MiXCR, storing one row per CDR3 protein. The sample lists roughly 760,000 distinct CDR3 sequences, roughly 36% occurring once. In regard to this clonotype: The antigen is unknown.

Study-wide points: The study identified carriers of CMV plus the relevant HLA from cumulative public TCR beta family frequency.

The sequence derives from a human donor in good health (CMV status not recorded). Some clones in this sample may be carry-over from other donors' samples. Sample: PBMCs.

CDR3 amino acids: CASSSKGGTLTDTQYF. The CDR3 DNA reads as TGTGCCAGCAGCTCTAAGGGCGGTACTCTCACAGATACGCAGTATTTT. V and J are TRBV5-4 and TRBJ2-3; D is uncertain. V was trimmed by 3 bases and J by 2 bases, leaving 16 bases between them. Germline V gives CDR1 SGHNT, CDR2 YYREEE (reference sequence). The CDR3 sequence is 16 residues long.